Following are 2 T cell receptor beta chains from one sample sequenced in a study of OX40 agonist ivuxolimab in advanced cancers. Clones were sequenced by immunoSEQ multiplex PCR, and TCRdb holds only the in-frame ones, with some missing. Of roughly 120,000 clones in the sample, over 85% are singletons; the top ten hold about 0.3%. The sample here was CD4+ or CD8+ T cells sorted from blood, taken in a trial of the OX40 agonist ivuxolimab. Every receptor here comes from an adult with an advanced solid tumor such as melanoma, head and neck, liver or kidney cancer.

The chain carries TRBV4-1 and TRBJ2-4; 8 bases line up with TRBD1. With V trimmed by 2 bases and J by 7 bases, 10 bases remained unmatched. The CDR3 extends over 16 amino acids. Germline V gene lookup returns CDR1 MGHRA and CDR2 YSYEKL. This CDR3 is CASSQTPGQGLNIQYF. In DNA, the CDR3 is TGCGCCAGCAGCCAAACCCCTGGACAGGGCTTGAACATTCAGTACTTC.

V gene TRBV7-2 combines with J gene TRBJ1-1, with D unclear. This CDR3 region has 14 residues. The germline V gene has CDR1 SGHTA and CDR2 FQGNSA. The V end was cut by 4 bases, the J end by 0 bases, with 9 bases between. CDR3 bases: TGTGCCAGCAGCTCTTTCCTAATGAACACTGAAGCTTTCTTT. Its protein is CASSSFLMNTEAFF.